A selection of T cell receptor beta chains follows, all from one sample in a study of CD8 T cells in ankylosing spondylitis. TCRdb re-derived calls from the 5' RACE reads in MiXCR, one entry per CDR3 protein. The sample contains about 840,000 distinct CDR3 sequences, roughly 12% of which appear only once. Material for sequencing was blood, either unsorted or a sorted T cell fraction (not recorded which). The receptor set was obtained from a male donor with ankylosing spondylitis. Each CDR3 is given without its conserved first and last residue.

j_gene	v_gene	len	CDR3aa
TRBJ2-7	TRBV27	14	ASSPGGLAGFYEQY
TRBJ1-6	TRBV10-3	11	AITGSYNSPLH
TRBJ2-1	TRBV5-6	11	ASSLRLAGHGF
TRBJ1-2	TRBV7-2	14	ASSLRPAQTSYGYT
TRBJ2-5	TRBV7-2	12	ASSFGGRPETQY
TRBJ2-6	TRBV7-2	15	ASSFRPGDSGANVLT
TRBJ2-5	TRBV7-9	10	ASSGQGETQY
TRBJ1-6	TRBV20-1	14	SAQKGVSSYNSPLH
TRBJ1-1	TRBV29-1	11	SVEVGLGTEAF
TRBJ1-1	TRBV21-1	11	ASCEGQGAGAF
TRBJ2-7	TRBV7-2	13	ASSLGTGLEYEQY
TRBJ2-7	TRBV9	12	ASGLGRDAYEQY
TRBJ2-1	TRBV5-1	12	ASSPRTGGNEQF
TRBJ2-7	TRBV10-3	11	AISRDSINEQY
TRBJ1-2	TRBV10-3	10	AISNSLYGYT
TRBJ2-3	TRBV7-9	14	ASSHGLAGRTDTQY
TRBJ2-7	TRBV11-2	13	ASSLARYSSYEQY
TRBJ2-1	TRBV12-3/TRBV12-4	17	TSSSRGSGRDGTYNEQF
TRBJ1-1	TRBV10-3	12	AIRWTGGPSEAF
TRBJ1-1	TRBV7-8	11	ASLRQLNTEAF
TRBJ2-3	TRBV6-6	10	ASSPGVERQY
TRBJ1-4	TRBV12-3/TRBV12-4	13	ASSQMWRINEKLF
TRBJ2-2	TRBV6-6	11	ASSYNLAGELF
TRBJ1-4	TRBV30	12	AWEPGQGNEKLF
TRBJ1-1	TRBV3-1	12	ASSPLAPNTEAF
TRBJ2-5	TRBV7-2	14	ASSPRLAGDKRTQY
TRBJ2-3	TRBV24-1	17	ATSDPRGPSGRLTDTQY
TRBJ2-7	TRBV11-2	13	ASSLSLAASYEQY
TRBJ2-5	TRBV20-1	10	SARGPQETQY
TRBJ2-1	TRBV7-8	11	ASSLRHHNEQF
TRBJ2-2	TRBV5-1	11	ASSLKLRGELF
TRBJ2-1	TRBV20-1	10	SASTAYNEQS
TRBJ1-2	TRBV4-2	11	ASSQEGIQGYT
TRBJ2-3	TRBV5-6	13	ASSFLAGGPNTQY
TRBJ1-4	TRBV20-1	10	SAALYREKLF
TRBJ2-1	TRBV7-2	14	ASSPRGLAGWYEQF
TRBJ1-3	TRBV25-1	15	ASSEWSTGRSGNTIY
TRBJ1-3	TRBV20-1	11	SAREVSGNTIY
TRBJ2-1	TRBV4-2	15	ASSQDRPAGGPGEQF
TRBJ2-3	TRBV7-2	12	ASSPRQSTDTQY
TRBJ2-1	TRBV20-1	13	SASGLAGGAREQF
TRBJ2-6	TRBV20-1	14	SASPGGDAGANVLT
TRBJ2-2	TRBV7-2	12	ASSFQGFTGELF
TRBJ1-1	TRBV6-5	11	ASSYLKVTEAF
TRBJ1-5	TRBV20-1	13	SARDWGTGDQPQH
TRBJ2-7	TRBV5-1	13	ASSLVEAGWGTQY
TRBJ2-1	TRBV24-1	15	ATSDPGLAGRLHEQF
TRBJ2-1	TRBV4-2	13	ASRPGGRAIYEQF
TRBJ2-5	TRBV29-1	9	SARQGETQY
TRBJ2-2	TRBV15	14	ATSRDLPKLTGELF